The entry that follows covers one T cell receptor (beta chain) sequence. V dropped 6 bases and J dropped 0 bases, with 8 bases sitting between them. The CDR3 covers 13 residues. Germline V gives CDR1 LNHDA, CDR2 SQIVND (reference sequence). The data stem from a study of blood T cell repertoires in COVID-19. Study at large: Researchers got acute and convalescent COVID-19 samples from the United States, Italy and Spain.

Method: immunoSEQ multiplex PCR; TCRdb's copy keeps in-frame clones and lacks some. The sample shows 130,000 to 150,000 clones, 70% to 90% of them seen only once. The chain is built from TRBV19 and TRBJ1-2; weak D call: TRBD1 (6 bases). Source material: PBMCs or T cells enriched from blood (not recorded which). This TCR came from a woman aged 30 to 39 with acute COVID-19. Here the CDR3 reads CASRRQANYGYTF. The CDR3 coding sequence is TGTGCCAGTAGACGACAGGCTAACTATGGCTACACCTTC.